The present T cell receptor (beta chain) was sequenced within a study of T-cell memory formation after mild COVID-19. CDR3 length equals 18 residues. In germline, CDR1 is SEHNR, CDR2 FQNEAQ (reference sequence). V shed 5 bases and J 5 bases; nucleotides not matched to a gene: 12. TCRdb re-called the 5' RACE reads with MiXCR, one entry per CDR3 protein. The sample has hundreds of thousands of distinct CDR3 sequences, under 20% seen once. This clonotype was obtained from an adult woman who had mild COVID-19 (a few samples of this study predate the infection). Cell type and time point are not known. Input material: PBMCs or a T cell subset sorted from them (not recorded which). The chain carries TRBV7-9 and TRBJ2-3, with 14 positions matching TRBD2. CDR3 coding DNA: TGTGCCAGCAGCACCACCCGTCTGGGACTAGCGGGAGTAGATACGCAGTATTTT. Protein product: CASSTTRLGLAGVDTQYF.